The present entry profiles one TCR beta chain with its context. The clone's antigen remains unknown. The sample holds no much larger clone one base away, and base qualities are not on file. The library was obtained by the immunoSEQ multiplex PCR assay. For the multiplex PCR, a mixture combining 60 forward primers for TCR Vbeta segments and 13 reverse primers for TCR Jbeta segments was used. Amplification of the CDR3 region of rearranged TCR beta genes was performed with a multiplex PCR assay on genomic DNA. The Illumina HiSeq System was used to sequence the amplified TCR beta libraries as 87-base-pair reads. The authors' analysis ran thus. Across the 600 to 700 repertoires, a later analysis counted approximately 83 million unique TCR beta chains, 8.5 million to 12 million of which were shared by at least two donors. A nearest-neighbor algorithm error-corrected the raw reads and collapsed the reads into unique sequences, merging closely related sequences to remove PCR and sequencing errors. To assign V, D and J gene segments, CDR3 sequences were aligned to IMGT reference sequences. Each retained sequence needed at least a six-nucleotide match to both a V gene segment and a J gene segment. Rearrangements were classified as productive when the CDR3 lacked stop codons and remained in frame with V and J, and all other rearrangements were classified as non-productive. Following IMGT convention, CDR3 was defined as the stretch from the second conserved V-encoded cysteine to the conserved J-encoded phenylalanine. In an earlier analysis of 500 to 650 of the donors, sequences lacking an unambiguous match to a single V gene segment were excluded. In an earlier analysis of several hundred of the donors, V segments were called functional above 56.7% productive rearrangements and were called segregating when the between-donor standard deviation exceeded 5%. A statistical classification framework was developed to diagnose cytomegalovirus status using the catalog of TCR beta chain sequences. V and J gene assignment, in a later analysis, came from comparing TCR nucleotide sequences with IMGT/GENE-DB human TR gene sequences. A later analysis assigned CDR3 sequences and most-parsimonious VDJ recombination scenarios with the TCRdist pipeline. In a later analysis, every TCR beta chain was defined by the combination of its CDR3 amino acid sequence and its V-gene family, and reads without a unique V-gene family were dropped. To address suspected cross-contamination and a sequencing artifact, a later analysis removed 550 to 750 highly shared, low-generation-probability nucleotide sequences. A later analysis calculated a clonal expansion index for each public chain from normalized within-repertoire ranks of inferred template counts. A later analysis computed generation probabilities with a VDJ recombination model fitted to out-of-frame rearrangements, and checked the results against IGoR. Hypergeometric tests were used in a later analysis to score TCR-TCR, TCR-HLA and TCR-CMV co-occurrence, with a repertoire-size bias correction applied to the TCR pairs. In a later analysis, false discovery rates were estimated by permuting HLA or CMV assignments 20 times. A later analysis grouped co-occurring TCRs with DBSCAN, adding TCRdist sequence similarity when clustering within HLA-allele-positive subsets. Repertoires with fewer than 30,000 or more than 120,000 public chains were left out of co-occurrence clustering, as were a handful of repertoires with anomalous nucleotide sharing. TCRdb provides this immuneACCESS table in a form limited to in-frame rearrangements. Some clones are lacking; in checked studies, under half of them reflect an unresolved V gene, and why the rest are absent is not known. The V and J calls and clone size are taken from that table; D and trimming were inferred from the DNA. This sample has around 80,000 clones in its table, and over 60% of those were observed once. Under 4.5% of the sample rests with the top ten.

Including the terminal cysteine and phenylalanine, the CDR3 comprises 14 residues. Only the CDR3 DNA is retained, 42 bases long and in frame from the first base. V is reduced by 5 bases and J by 1 base, leaving a spacing of 12 bases between them. Reading the germline V gene (reference sequence) gives CDR1 SEHNR and CDR2 FQNEAQ. This specimen comes from a study of cytomegalovirus exposure and HLA in healthy donors listed by TCRdb under 2017. Describing the broader study: An earlier analysis of a few hundred of the donors reported 250 to 350 Gb of sequence data and 117 million unique TCR beta sequences obtained from about 170 million T cells. Approximately 310 gigabases of sequencing data and around 87 million unique TCR sequences were included in an early release covering around 600 HLA-typed donors. Of the 350 to 400 genotyped donors, roughly 85% fell in the genetic ancestry cluster associated with self-reported Caucasian donors. The study was designed to test whether signatures of past pathogen exposure could be identified by cataloging public T cell receptors. The study used immunosequencing to profile the T cell repertoires of some 600 subjects and linked those repertoires to cytomegalovirus serostatus. Besides the first cohort of around 700 subjects, a separate validation cohort made up of 90 to 150 different subjects was used. To predict cytomegalovirus infection status, the study brought together high-throughput TCR immunosequencing, statistical association of individual TCRs with disease status, and machine learning. In a later analysis, previously published TCR beta repertoires from some 640 donors were re-analyzed and high-resolution HLA genotyping was added so that TCR occurrence patterns could be studied. Rather than drawing on any new phenotypic data, the later analysis identified candidate immune exposures from TCR beta sequences and the way those sequences occurred across donors. In an earlier analysis of roughly 540 of the donors, high-throughput TCR beta sequencing was used to judge whether each TCR beta V gene segment behaved as functional or pseudogenic. Donor age, sex, ethnicity and CMV serostatus were collected together with the repertoire data. In a later genetic analysis, genome-wide SNP genotypes for about 55% of the roughly 700 donors were used, and that subset was treated as a discovery cohort. All discovery cohort repertoires had been generated on a single sequencing platform. Both class I and class II loci were covered by HLA typing, at four-digit resolution. The number of donors typed differed by locus, with roughly 629-640 for A, B, C, DRB1 and DQB1, around 520 for DQA1, 600 to 610 for DPA1, and 472 for DPB1. A handful of DR-DQ haplotypes were treated as single units for association and clustering because of strong linkage in the cohort. On average, around 230,000 unique TCR beta nucleotide sequences were sequenced per donor among a few hundred genotyped donors of the cohort, with 15% to 20% of those sequences being non-productive. Results the study describes overall, beyond this receptor: In a later genetic analysis, a missense DCLRE1C variant was associated with V-gene and J-gene trimming of TCR beta chains, and the association was replicated in an independent cohort. Fewer than 20 rarely observed V segments, including chromosome 9 orphons, were excluded from the earlier analysis of approximately 600 of the donors because counts were too low. Specific HLA alleles were associated with 18,000 or so TCR beta sequences at a false discovery rate of 0.05 in a later analysis. Most CMV-associated TCR beta chains appeared to be HLA-restricted in a later analysis, and the HLA associations seemed to be driven largely by CMV exposure. In a later genetic analysis, fewer N-insertions in productive TCRs were reported among donors in an Asian-associated ancestry cluster than the approximately 670-donor mean. According to a later analysis, TCR association rates differed among HLA loci, with DRB1 alleles showing the most associated TCRs and HLA-C alleles showing the fewest. In this cohort, only TCR beta chains were sequenced, and detectable features were limited by the absence of alpha or paired-chain data. For the cohort, immune exposure information was limited to CMV serostatus. In vitro tests confirmed that three of the cytomegalovirus-associated TCR beta chains recognize cytomegalovirus antigens. In a later analysis, HLA-associated TCR beta chains showed more clonal expansion and lower generation probabilities than non-associated chains that were equally common. When HLA alleles, especially DR and DQ, strongly co-occurred, attributing TCR associations to individual alleles was difficult. A group of highly shared sequence variants was considered likely to be a technical artifact of the sequencing pipeline. A further reported finding was that TCR beta sequences accurately predicted the HLA-A and HLA-B alleles for most subjects in the first cohort. Roughly uniform sequencing depth across donors was assumed in presence/absence analyses, although this assumption may not hold. A total of roughly 160 TCR beta chains were listed by the study as associated with cytomegalovirus. The 87-base-pair reads could not distinguish some IMGT-functional V segments, including TRBV6-2 and TRBV6-3, so those segments were excluded. Most TCR sequences were seen in very few donors, while some public TCRs were found in many individuals. It was suggested by the authors that the approach could potentially be generalized to other disease states and immunological phenotypes. Broadly in line with IMGT annotations, most TCR beta V segments showed up in productive rearrangements about 87% or about 30% of the time in an earlier analysis of 587 of the donors. According to a later analysis, parvovirus B19, influenza, CMV and Epstein-Barr virus appeared linked to several top co-occurrence clusters. Because HLA typing was unavailable for some donors at each locus, only the typed subset was used in association tests. Linkage disequilibrium might explain the correlated functional status among segregating V segments, but an unknown experimental factor could not be excluded. Cytomegalovirus status was reported to be diagnosed by the classifier with high specificity and sensitivity in both the original and validation cohorts.

The cohort comprised some 700 healthy bone marrow donors. At the time of sampling, every cohort member was nominally healthy, though immune exposures that went unrecorded were likely present. The donor was CMV seropositive and was included in the group of 250 to 300 seropositive cohort members. A peripheral blood sample was provided by each donor, and peripheral blood mononuclear cells were used for TCR beta sequencing. Genomic DNA was extracted from the blood cell samples with the Qiagen DNeasy Blood Extraction Kit. Here the chain combines TRBV7-9 and TRBJ2-7; TRBD2 is perhaps the D gene, given 5 matching bases. Sequencing used PBMCs. This TCR came from a male donor in good health and CMV-seropositive. The DNA sequence is TGTGCCAGCAGCACCTCGACTATTTCCTACGAGCAGTACTTC. Its translation reads: CASSTSTISYEQYF.